This TCR beta chain appears in the sequencing data of a study of beta chain features in type 1 diabetes. Study-wide results and caveats: For Type 1 diabetes patients, all four CD4+ subsets carried TCRB CDR3s that were moderately but significantly shorter.

This CDR3 has 14 amino acids. Trimming took off 0 bases at V and 5 bases at J, with 8 bases between the two ends. Germline V gene data show CDR1 as LGHNA and CDR2 as YNFKEQ. cDNA synthesis used the whole RNA isolate, giving expressed TCRB sequences. Sequencing used immunoSEQ multiplex PCR; TCRdb keeps in-frame clones, though not all of them. The data show 330,000 or so clones, approximately 12% seen once. This clone was detected only a few times. Its cognate antigen is unknown. The TCR comes from a woman between 18 and 29 years old with type 1 diabetes. The specimen sequenced was naive CD4+ T cells from blood. The chain combines TRBV4-2 with TRBJ1-3, with D uncertain. CDR3 amino acids: CASSQERLRNTIYF. The CDR3 nucleotides read TGTGCCAGCAGCCAAGAGAGGCTCCGAAACACCATATATTTT.